A single sample gave rise to the 25 T cell receptor beta chains below, sequenced in a study of identical twins. TCRdb reprocessed the 5' RACE reads with MiXCR, giving one entry per CDR3 protein. The data hold 410,000 or so distinct CDR3 sequences, with roughly 20% observed a single time. Sequences were obtained from naive T cells sorted from blood. The receptors were sampled from a man aged 50-59 years in good health.

The genes are TRBV29-1 and TRBJ2-3, with D unresolved. The CDR3 is 11 residues long. Germline V gene sequence: CDR1 SQVTM, CDR2 ANQGSEA. Deletions cut 4 bases from V and 3 bases from J, with 5 bases between. CDR3 DNA: TGCAGCGTTGGTTGGACAGATACGCAGTATTTT. Encoded protein: CSVGWTDTQYF.

The J gene is TRBJ1-5, the V gene TRBV10-3; no reliable D call. In germline, CDR1 is ENHRY, CDR2 SYGVKD. The CDR3 sequence is 15 residues long. Between the trimmed V and J ends, which lost 0 bases and 1 base, there was a span of 7 bases. CDR3 amino acids: CAISESLTSNQPQHF. The DNA for the CDR3 is TGTGCCATCAGTGAGTCTTTAACAAGCAATCAGCCCCAGCATTTT.

This clonotype was counted between two and nine times. The chain has TRBV12-3 or TRBV12-4 and TRBJ2-7, with unresolved D. The CDR3 runs 13 residues. Trimming removed 6 bases from V and 2 bases from J, with 11 bases in between. DNA of the CDR3: TGTGCCAGCAGCCAGGCCTCACCCTACGAGCAGTACTTC. It translates to CASSQASPYEQYF.

A few counts support this clonotype. This chain connects TRBV4-3 to TRBJ2-3, with 7 bases that match TRBD1. There are 15 residues in the CDR3. V trimming: 3 bases; J trimming: 3 bases; junction bases outside the gene matches: 6. CDR1 is LGHNA, CDR2 YSLEER, per germline. For the CDR3, the DNA is TGCGCCAGCAGCCACGACGGACAGGCGACAGATACGCAGTATTTT. This gives the protein CASSHDGQATDTQYF.

This clonotype was counted at least ten times. The chain has TRBV6-2 or TRBV6-3 and TRBJ2-7, with no clear D. The CDR3 consists of 12 residues. The germline CDR1 and CDR2 sequences are MNHEY and SVGEGT. V dropped 2 bases and J dropped 7 bases, with 9 bases sitting between them. CDR3 nucleotides: TGTGCCAGCAGTTACCCTCCGCCGGAGCAGTACTTC. As protein: CASSYPPPEQYF.

The genes are TRBV21-1 and TRBJ2-1; the D call of TRBD1 is as the table states it, not checked on the DNA. TRBV21-1 is a pseudogene. The CDR3 length is 17 residues. The CDR3 sequence is CASSKSVGTDENNEQFF. Written as DNA, the CDR3 is TGTGCCAGCAGCAAATCTGTAGGGACAGACGAGAACAATGAGCAGTTCTTC.

In this sample, this clonotype turned up a few times. V and J are TRBV6-2 or TRBV6-3 and TRBJ2-7, with D perhaps TRBD2 (6 bases). V was pared by 6 bases and J by 6 bases, with 18 bases between. From germline, CDR1 is MNHEY and CDR2 SVGEGT. This CDR3 comprises 14 residues. CDR3 bases: TGTGCCAGCAGCGGCCTGCGGGCGGGGCCCGAGCAGTACTTC. This gives the protein CASSGLRAGPEQYF.

This clonotype was seen many times. The chain joins TRBV20-1 to TRBJ2-1, with 7 nucleotides matching TRBD1. The CDR3 consists of 13 residues. J gave up 7 bases and V 4 bases, and 7 bases lay outside the gene matches. Germline CDR1 and CDR2: DFQATT and SNEGSKA (reference sequence). CDR3 loop: CSAIRQGLNEQFF. As DNA, the CDR3 is TGCAGTGCTATACGACAGGGATTGAATGAGCAGTTCTTC.

This clonotype showed up just a few times. The chain uses TRBV13 and TRBJ2-2; D remains unclear. The CDR3 has 15 residues. Germline V lookup: CDR1 PRHDT, CDR2 FYEKMQ (reference sequence). Trimming left V 2 bases short and J 4 bases short, with 11 bases between. In nucleotides, the CDR3 is TGTGCCAGCAGCTTACAGCCTATTACCACCGGGGAGCTGTTTTTT. Its translation is CASSLQPITTGELFF.

V is TRBV7-2 and J is TRBJ2-3; D is unresolved. In germline, CDR1 is SGHTA, CDR2 FQGNSA. CDR3 length equals 13 residues. Trimming cost V 2 bases and J 6 bases, with 9 bases left between them. The CDR3: CASSLMGGDTQYF. CDR3 coding DNA: TGTGCCAGCAGCTTAATGGGTGGGGATACGCAGTATTTT. Based on the CDR3 plus reference TRBV7-2 and TRBJ2-3, the full variable domain is GAGVSQSPSNKVTEKGKDVELRCDPISGHTALYWYRQSLGQGLEFLIYFQGNSAPDKSGLPSDRFSAERTGGSVSTLTIQRTQQEDSAVYLCASSLMGGDTQYFGPGTRLTVL.

The V and J genes are TRBV7-8 and TRBJ2-1; D is undetermined. This CDR3 has 12 residues. V was shortened by 6 bases and J by 4 bases, with 7 bases between the two germline ends. Germline-derived CDR1 and CDR2 are SGHVS and FQNEAQ. The DNA of the CDR3 is TGTGCCAGCAGGGTCACTTACAATGAGCAGTTCTTC. It yields the protein CASRVTYNEQFF.

The V and J genes are TRBV7-6 and TRBJ2-6; no firm D call. Looked up from germline, CDR1 is SGHVS and CDR2 is FNYEAQ. V shed 1 base and J shed 4 bases, with 8 bases lying between them. There are 15 residues in the CDR3. As DNA, the CDR3 is TGTGCCAGCAGCTTAGTAGCATCAGGGGCCAACGTCCTGACTTTC. Encoded protein: CASSLVASGANVLTF.

The chain combines TRBV4-2 with TRBJ2-1, with 7 bases matching TRBD2. Germline values: CDR1 LGHNA, CDR2 YNFKEQ. The junction had 9 bases not matched to a gene; V was cut back by 0 bases and J by 4 bases. The CDR3 length is 17 residues. CDR3 DNA: TGTGCCAGCAGCCAAGAGAGGCGGCTAGCGGAATACAATGAGCAGTTCTTC. Residues: CASSQERRLAEYNEQFF.

This clonotype showed up many times. The gene calls are TRBV24-1 and TRBJ2-1; D is unresolved. From germline, CDR1 is KGHDR and CDR2 SFDVKD. The CDR3 covers 17 residues. The V and J ends lost 4 bases and 0 bases respectively, with 15 bases between them. Written as DNA, the CDR3 is TGTGCCACCAGTGAAACTAAGCCGGGTAGCTCCTACAATGAGCAGTTCTTC. It codes for CATSETKPGSSYNEQFF.

The CDR3 loop is CASSVSGQGSYEQYF. Written as DNA, the CDR3 is TGCGCCAGCAGCGTTTCGGGACAGGGGTCCTACGAGCAGTACTTC. The chain uses TRBV5-1 and TRBJ2-7; 10 positions agree with TRBD1. This CDR3 has 15 amino acids. The germline gives CDR1 SGHRS, CDR2 YFSETQ. V shed 4 bases, J shed 1 base, and the junction held 5 bases outside the gene matches.

The count of this clonotype is one. A junction end diverges from the germline sequence, so it may reflect a read error. The chain has TRBV6-1 and TRBJ1-1; perhaps TRBD1 as D (6 bases). This CDR3 is built from 13 residues. Per the germline V gene, CDR1 is MNHNS and CDR2 is SASEGT. The CDR3: CASREGGYTEAFF. The CDR3 DNA sequence: TGTGCCAGCAGAGAAGGGGGTTACACTGAAGCTTTCTTT.

The rearrangement uses TRBV16 and TRBJ2-3; D may match TRBD1 or TRBD2 (5 bases each). Germline V CDR1 and CDR2: KGHSY, FQNENV. The length of the CDR3 is 14 residues. V lost 4 bases and J lost 1, with 9 bases in between. CDR3 region: CASSPRDGTDTQYF. CDR3 nucleotides: TGTGCCAGCAGCCCACGGGACGGCACAGATACGCAGTATTTT.

This chain connects TRBV12-3 or TRBV12-4 to TRBJ1-1; D gene unclear. The CDR3 contains 14 residues. With 2 bases removed from V and 0 bases from J, the gap between germline ends came to 7 bases. DNA of the CDR3: TGTGCCAGCAGTTTAAGGATGGTGAACACTGAAGCTTTCTTT. Protein: CASSLRMVNTEAFF.

The CDR3 sequence: CASSRLASSYEQYF. The CDR3 DNA reads as TGTGCCAGCAGTAGACTCGCCAGCTCCTACGAGCAGTACTTC. The rearrangement links TRBV28 to TRBJ2-7; no clear D. The CDR3 extends over 14 amino acids. V was pared by 5 bases and J by 0 bases, with 11 bases between. The V gene's germline CDR1 is MDHEN and CDR2 SYDVKM.

This clonotype was recorded many times. The V gene is TRBV9, the J gene TRBJ2-1; 10 bases are shared with TRBD2. Germline V lookup: CDR1 SGDLS, CDR2 YYNGEE. V was pared by 3 bases and J by 2 bases, with 2 bases of the junction left unmatched. The CDR3 totals 15 residues. The CDR3 region has the DNA TGTGCCAGCAGCGCTAGCGGGAGTGCCTACAATGAGCAGTTCTTC. It translates to CASSASGSAYNEQFF.

Only a few counts were recorded for this clonotype. The chain links TRBV29-1 to TRBJ2-2; D remains ambiguous. This CDR3 has 11 residues. Germline V gives CDR1 SQVTM, CDR2 ANQGSEA. Trimming pared 2 bases from V and 6 bases from J, leaving 4 bases between. CDR3 nucleotides: TGCAGCGTTGAAAGTGCCGGGGAGCTGTTTTTT. Its translation is CSVESAGELFF.

This chain uses TRBV11-2 with TRBJ1-1, with D possibly TRBD1 on 6 matching bases. This CDR3 has 14 residues. V was shortened by 1 base and J by 5 bases, with 11 bases between the two germline ends. Germline V gene sequence: CDR1 SGHAT, CDR2 FQNNGV. Here the CDR3 DNA reads TGTGCCAGCAGCTTAGGGGTAGGGGGGACTGAAGCTTTCTTT. It specifies CASSLGVGGTEAFF.

There are a few counts of this clonotype. The V and J genes are TRBV9 and TRBJ2-3; 8 nucleotides match TRBD2. The CDR3 has 16 amino acids. Per the germline V gene, CDR1 is SGDLS and CDR2 is YYNGEE. V lost 0 bases, J lost 0 bases, and 3 bases stayed unmatched. The CDR3 protein is CASSVVTGGSTDTQYF. In nucleotides, the CDR3 is TGTGCCAGCAGCGTAGTAACGGGAGGGAGCACAGATACGCAGTATTTT.

This clonotype was counted between two and nine times. The chain uses TRBV7-9 and TRBJ1-1; D not resolved. V lost 0 bases and J 8 bases, leaving 10 bases between the germline ends. This CDR3 is built from 13 residues. Germline V CDR1 and CDR2: SEHNR, FQNEAQ (reference sequence). The CDR3 nucleotides are TGTGCCAGCAGCTTAGCTTACGGAACCGAAGCTTTCTTT. It yields the protein CASSLAYGTEAFF.

This sequence joins TRBV2 and TRBJ2-5; 10 positions match TRBD1. Germline V CDR1 and CDR2: SNHLY, FYNNEI. The CDR3 is made up of 14 amino acids. V trimming: 6 bases; J trimming: 5 bases; junction bases outside the gene matches: 6. CDR3 protein: CASSDRGPSETQYF. The CDR3 DNA follows: TGTGCCAGCAGCGACAGGGGGCCATCGGAGACCCAGTACTTC. The full variable domain, in which reference TRBV2 and TRBJ2-5 provide the parts outside the CDR3, is EPEVTQTPSHQVTQMGQEVILRCVPISNHLYFYWYRQILGQKVEFLVSFYNNEISEKSEIFDDQFSVERPDGSNFTLKIRSTKLEDSAMYFCASSDRGPSETQYFGPGTRLLVL.